These 10 T cell receptor beta chains were all obtained from the same sample, sequenced in a study of cytomegalovirus exposure and HLA in healthy donors. Sequenced by immunoSEQ multiplex PCR; TCRdb stores in-frame clones only, minus some. The data hold some 170,000 clones, with around nine tenths observed a single time. The sequenced material came from PBMCs. Receptors originate from a woman in her twenties or thirties in good health and CMV-seronegative.

The chain is built from TRBV7-2 and TRBJ2-3, with 9 nucleotides matching TRBD1. J was trimmed by 4 bases and V by 1 base; bases with no gene match: 3. There are 15 residues in the CDR3. From germline, CDR1 is SGHTA and CDR2 FQGNSA. The CDR3 nucleotides read TGTGCCAGCAGCTTAGTCGGACAGGGGTCAGATACGCAGTATTTT. This gives the protein CASSLVGQGSDTQYF.

This chain links TRBV29-1 with TRBJ2-7; unclear D gene. This CDR3 is 12 amino acids long. The V and J ends lost 8 bases and 3 bases respectively, with 14 bases between them. Per the germline V gene, CDR1 is SQVTM and CDR2 is ANQGSEA. For the CDR3, the DNA is TGCAGCATTCGGAGAGGAGTCTACGAGCAGTACTTC. Translated, it gives CSIRRGVYEQYF.

The chain employs TRBV6-1 and TRBJ1-2; D uncertain. The CDR3 length is 13 residues. Germline V gene lookup returns CDR1 MNHNS and CDR2 SASEGT. Deletions cut 4 bases from V and 5 bases from J, with 11 bases between. The CDR3 nucleotides are TGTGCCAGCAGTGCCCTGGCGGCGTATGGCTACACCTTC. Translated, it gives CASSALAAYGYTF.

The sample holds one count of this clone. The rearrangement joins TRBV25-1 to TRBJ2-5, with TRBD1 matching 7 bases. The V segment lost 3 bases and the J segment 5 bases; nucleotides outside the gene matches: 6. Germline CDR1 is MGHDK and CDR2 is SYGVNS. This CDR3 has 14 amino acids. CDR3 nucleotide sequence: TGTGCCAGCAGTGAGACAGGGATCCCGGAGACCCAGTACTTC. This translates into CASSETGIPETQYF.

This chain uses TRBV5-8 with TRBJ1-1, with D possibly being TRBD1 (5 bases). V lost 1 base, J lost 5 bases, and 18 bases lay in between. This CDR3 contains 16 residues. Germline V gene lookup returns CDR1 SGHTS and CDR2 YDEGEE. CDR3 sequence (DNA): TGTGCCAGCAGCTTGTATCGTGCCAGGGTATTTACTGAAGCTTTCTTT. It encodes CASSLYRARVFTEAFF.

The CDR3 spells CASSFPLSGELFF. The CDR3 DNA reads TGTGCCAGCAGCTTCCCTTTGTCCGGGGAGCTGTTTTTT. This chain joins TRBV5-4 and TRBJ2-2; no reliable D call. V lost 2 bases and J 6 bases, leaving 8 bases between the germline ends. Germline V gene data show CDR1 as SGHNT and CDR2 as YYREEE (reference sequence). CDR3 length: 13 residues. The full variable domain, in which reference TRBV5-4 and TRBJ2-2 provide the parts outside the CDR3, is ETGVTQSPTHLIKTRGQQVTLRCSSQSGHNTVSWYQQALGQGPQFIFQYYREEENGRGNFPPRFSGLQFPNYSSELNVNALELDDSALYLCASSFPLSGELFFGEGSRLTVL.

The CDR3 DNA sequence: TGCGCCAGCAGCTTCTATCGCCAGAGGCCGGAGACGAACACTGAAGCTTTCTTT. Its protein is CASSFYRQRPETNTEAFF. The chain has TRBV5-1 and TRBJ1-1; D is unclear. The germline gives CDR1 SGHRS, CDR2 YFSETQ. The CDR3 consists of 18 residues. The V end was cut by 2 bases, the J end by 1 base, with 21 bases between.

V and J are TRBV7-9 and TRBJ2-7; TRBD2 is a possible D gene (7 bases). Trimming shortened V by 5 bases and J by 0 bases, and 20 bases separated the two germline ends. Germline V CDR1 and CDR2: SEHNR, FQNEAQ (reference sequence). The CDR3 spans 17 residues. For the CDR3, the DNA is TGTGCCAGCAGCCTAGAAAAGGGGGGAGGGGCCTCCTACGAGCAGTACTTC. As protein: CASSLEKGGGASYEQYF.

The chain is built from TRBV19 and TRBJ2-1, with 8 bases identical to TRBD2. V lost 4 bases, J lost 2 bases, and 7 bases stayed unmatched. The CDR3 covers 16 residues. The germline gives CDR1 LNHDA, CDR2 SQIVND (reference sequence). The CDR3 coding sequence is TGTGCCAGTAGTACCCCCCGTAGCGGGACCTACAATGAGCAGTTCTTC. Translating it yields CASSTPRSGTYNEQFF.

The chain uses TRBV11-2 and TRBJ2-1; 8 bases agree with TRBD2. The CDR3 is 13 residues long. V dropped 2 bases and J dropped 9; count of bases not matched to a gene: 3. The germline CDR1 and CDR2 sequences are SGHAT and FQNNGV. Written as DNA, the CDR3 is TGTGCCAGCAGCTTACCAGCGGGGGTTGAGCAGTTCTTC. Translation: CASSLPAGVEQFF.